This entry lists 7 T cell receptor beta chains sequenced from one sample in a study of cytomegalovirus exposure and HLA in healthy donors. The PCR ran on 60 Vbeta and 13 Jbeta primers. Sequencing used immunoSEQ multiplex PCR; TCRdb keeps in-frame clones, though not all of them. Seen here are approximately 190,000 clones, roughly an eighth observed once, and the top ten hold 7.8%. Material: PBMCs. These receptors originate from a man between 50 and 59 years old in good health and CMV-seropositive.

The table lists this clone with a few counts. The chain couples TRBV28 to TRBJ1-4, with D unresolved. The CDR3 is 12 residues long. Germline CDR1 and CDR2: MDHEN and SYDVKM. V gave up 8 bases and J gave up 7 bases, with 11 bases separating them. The CDR3 nucleotides read TGTGCCAGCTACTCAATCGGTGAAAAACTGTTTTTT. It encodes CASYSIGEKLFF.

This chain's CDR3 is CAWSGQGAEKLFF. CDR3 DNA sequence: TGTGCCTGGAGTGGACAGGGGGCTGAAAAACTGTTTTTT. The chain is built from TRBV30 and TRBJ1-4; 10 positions match TRBD1. After removal of 1 base from V and 7 bases from J, the junction contained 0 bases not matched to a gene. The CDR3 spans 13 residues. Germline V lookup: CDR1 GTSNPN, CDR2 SVGIG (reference sequence).

This clone was seen only a few times. The chain uses TRBV6-5 and TRBJ2-7; D is possibly TRBD1 (5 bases). There are 14 residues in the CDR3. The germline CDR1 and CDR2 sequences are MNHEY and SVGAGI. V lost 2 bases and J lost 5, with 13 bases in between. The CDR3 DNA reads as TGTGCCAGCAGTTACATCCCAGGGTCTAACGAGCAGTACTTC. This codes for CASSYIPGSNEQYF.

Only a few counts were recorded for this clone. This rearrangement joins TRBV7-2 to TRBJ2-1; TRBD2 agrees at 16 bases. Germline values: CDR1 SGHTA, CDR2 FQGNSA. The CDR3 is 19 residues long. Trimming removed 5 bases from V and 3 bases from J; junction bases left unmatched: 10. The CDR3 sequence is CASSTPGTSGGGNYNEQFF. DNA for the CDR3: TGTGCCAGCAGCACCCCCGGGACTAGCGGGGGGGGCAACTACAATGAGCAGTTCTTC.

This clone has more than one count but fewer than ten. The V and J genes are TRBV5-6 and TRBJ2-3; 8 bases fit TRBD2. CDR1 is SGHDT, CDR2 YYEEEE, per germline. J was trimmed by 4 bases and V by 5 bases; bases with no gene match: 6. CDR3 size: 14 residues. DNA of the CDR3: TGTGCCAGCAGTCGGGAGGGGGGGCCAGATACGCAGTATTTT. It translates to CASSREGGPDTQYF.

The J gene is TRBJ2-5, the V gene TRBV5-4; no clear D. Germline V lookup: CDR1 SGHNT, CDR2 YYREEE (reference sequence). The CDR3 totals 14 residues. Trimming pared 0 bases from V and 2 bases from J, leaving 8 bases between. CDR3: CASSLAGRQETQYF. DNA of the CDR3: TGTGCCAGCAGCTTGGCAGGCAGACAAGAGACCCAGTACTTC.

This clone came up a few times. The chain recombines TRBV5-6 with TRBJ1-2; tentatively, D is TRBD1 (6 bases). This CDR3 has 13 amino acids. Germline loops: CDR1 SGHDT, CDR2 YYEEEE. The V and J ends lost 4 bases and 6 bases respectively, with 13 bases between them. CDR3 loop: CASSNRPGDGYTF. The CDR3 nucleotides are TGTGCCAGCAGCAATCGCCCAGGGGATGGCTACACCTTC.